A single sample gave rise to the 10 T cell receptor beta chains below, sequenced in a study of cytomegalovirus exposure and HLA in healthy donors (TCRdb year 2017). To prepare the library, the immunoSEQ multiplex PCR assay was applied. TCRdb holds this immuneACCESS table with in-frame rearrangements only. Some clones are missing; in checked studies, unresolved V genes explain under half, and the rest has no known cause. For this sample there are about 360,000 clones; roughly 88% appear just once. Roughly 0.8% of the sample lies in the top ten. Sequencing input: PBMCs. Receptors were obtained from a woman aged 18 to 35 in good health and CMV-seronegative.

DNA of the CDR3: TGTGCCAGCACCACAGTTCCCCCACCCCTCGGCTATGGCTACACCTTC. Residues: CASTTVPPPLGYGYTF. This chain connects TRBV27 to TRBJ1-2; D is unclear. Trimming shortened V by 7 bases and J by 4 bases, and 22 bases separated the two germline ends. Per germline, CDR1 MNHEY and CDR2 SMNVEV (reference sequence). This CDR3 comprises 16 residues.

The chain employs TRBV7-3 and TRBJ2-5; 8 bases are shared with TRBD1. Trimming took 5 bases from V and 5 from J; bases not matched to a gene: 10. This CDR3 spans 15 amino acids. The V gene's germline CDR1 is SGHTA and CDR2 FQGTGA. CDR3 in DNA: TGTGCCAGCAGCCGCGGGGACAGGTCTGGGGAGACCCAGTACTTC. Residues: CASSRGDRSGETQYF.

This chain links TRBV14 with TRBJ2-7, with D perhaps matching TRBD1 (5 bases). This CDR3 is built from 16 residues. The germline CDR1 and CDR2 sequences are SGHDN and FVKESK. V dropped 0 bases and J dropped 4 bases, with 16 bases sitting between them. For the CDR3, the DNA is TGTGCCAGCAGCCAAGATCCTAGGCCTAGGGGATACGAGCAGTACTTC. This gives the protein CASSQDPRPRGYEQYF. The complete variable domain, with remaining parts taken from reference TRBV14 and TRBJ2-7, reads EAGVTQFPSHSVIEKGQTVTLRCDPISGHDNLYWYRRVMGKEIKFLLHFVKESKQDESGMPNNRFLAERTGGTYSTLKVQPAELEDSGVYFCASSQDPRPRGYEQYFGPGTRLTVT.

There are a few counts of this clone. The chain carries TRBV25-1 and TRBJ1-2, with D perhaps matching TRBD1 (5 bases). The CDR3 runs 13 residues. V gave up 1 base and J gave up 5 bases, with 8 bases separating them. Germline CDR1 and CDR2: MGHDK and SYGVNS. DNA for the CDR3: TGTGCCAGCAGTGAATTGGGGACTTATGGCTACACCTTC. Translation gives CASSELGTYGYTF.

The sample holds one count of this clone. This chain connects TRBV7-8 to TRBJ1-1, with a possible D match to TRBD1 (6 bases). CDR1 is SGHVS, CDR2 FQNEAQ, per germline. This CDR3 region has 15 residues. Deletions cut 7 bases from V and 0 bases from J, with 15 bases between. DNA for the CDR3: TGTGCCAGCACCCCTAGAGACAGGTTGAACACTGAAGCTTTCTTT. Amino acids: CASTPRDRLNTEAFF.

V gene TRBV9 combines with J gene TRBJ2-7; weak D call: TRBD2 (5 bases). The germline CDR1 and CDR2 sequences are SGDLS and YYNGEE. The CDR3 has 15 residues. V was clipped by 0 bases and J by 5 bases, with 15 bases between them. CDR3 nucleotides: TGTGCCAGCAGCGTAGACGGAGGTACCCTGGACGAGCAGTACTTC. This encodes CASSVDGGTLDEQYF.

This chain joins TRBV27 and TRBJ2-5; TRBD1 agrees at 10 bases. CDR1 is MNHEY, CDR2 SMNVEV, per germline (reference sequence). Trimming cost V 5 bases and J 2 bases; bases outside gene matches: 8. The CDR3 runs 16 residues. CDR3 sequence (DNA): TGTGCCAGCAGTCCAAGGGACAGGGGAATACAAGAGACCCAGTACTTC. This sequence encodes CASSPRDRGIQETQYF.

The CDR3 nucleotides read TGTGCCAGCAGGGGGGCGGGCCGGAGGACTGAAGCTTTCTTT. Translation gives CASRGAGRRTEAFF. The rearrangement joins TRBV2 to TRBJ1-1, with D perhaps TRBD1 (6 bases). The germline V gene encodes CDR1 SNHLY and CDR2 FYNNEI. The CDR3 has 14 residues. V was pared by 6 bases and J by 5 bases, with 16 bases between.

The CDR3 loop reads CASSFLRDSPRETQYF. CDR3 nucleotides: TGTGCCAGCAGTTTCCTCCGGGACAGCCCCAGAGAGACCCAGTACTTC. The chain has TRBV28 and TRBJ2-5, with 7 bases lining up with TRBD1. The germline gives CDR1 MDHEN, CDR2 SYDVKM. With 3 bases clipped from V and 4 bases from J, the junction kept 11 bases outside the gene matches. The CDR3 extends over 16 amino acids.

To note about this clone: A single base separates this from a much larger clone, so it may be a read error. The chain links TRBV6-1 to TRBJ2-3; 10 positions match TRBD2. J was trimmed by 4 bases and V by 2 bases; bases with no gene match: 6. The CDR3 spans 16 residues. Germline CDR1 is MNHNS and CDR2 is SASEGT. The CDR3 is CASSERSGGEADTQYF. The CDR3 nucleotides are TGTGCCAGCAGTGAAAGAAGCGGGGGGGAAGCAGATACGCAGTATTTT.